A single sample is the source of the 13 T cell receptor beta chains below, sequenced in a study of blood T cell repertoires in COVID-19. The data were produced by immunoSEQ multiplex PCR, yet TCRdb's version contains in-frame clones alone and is incomplete. The sample lists approximately 500,000 clones, 89% occurring once. Sequencing used peripheral blood. The source of these receptors is a man between 18 and 29 years old with COVID-19, enrolled during active disease.

The gene calls are TRBV6-5 and TRBJ1-4, with 7 bases lining up with TRBD1. V lost 6 bases to trimming and J lost 3 bases; unmatched junction nucleotides: 7. The germline V gene encodes CDR1 MNHEY and CDR2 SVGAGI. The CDR3 has 15 residues. The CDR3 sequence: CASSARGMANEKLFF. As DNA, the CDR3 is TGTGCCAGCAGCGCCAGGGGGATGGCTAATGAAAAACTGTTTTTT.

V is TRBV9 and J is TRBJ2-1; a possible D gene is TRBD2 (6 bases). Per germline, CDR1 SGDLS and CDR2 YYNGEE. V was pared by 3 bases and J by 7 bases, with 23 bases between. This CDR3 region has 17 residues. The CDR3 sequence is CASSERTLAHVKNEQFF. CDR3 sequence (DNA): TGTGCCAGCAGCGAGAGGACACTAGCTCACGTGAAGAATGAGCAGTTCTTC.

Turning to this clone: This may come from a read error, since a much larger clone is one base off. V is TRBV3-1 (or the pseudogene TRBV3-2) and J is TRBJ2-3; 15 bases map to TRBD2. Germline V gene lookup returns CDR1 LGHDT and CDR2 YNNKEL (reference sequence). This CDR3 spans 15 amino acids. J lost 6 bases, V lost 4 bases, and 2 bases had no gene match. Written as DNA, the CDR3 is TGTGCCAGCAGCCCCGGGACTAGCGGGGGGGATACGCAGTATTTT. It is translated as CASSPGTSGGDTQYF.

The chain is built from TRBV15 and TRBJ2-4, with TRBD2 matching 11 bases. The V and J ends lost 3 bases and 6 bases, in that order; junction bases with no gene match: 4. CDR3 length equals 15 residues. Looked up from germline, CDR1 is LNHNV and CDR2 is YYDKDF (reference sequence). Written as DNA, the CDR3 is TGTGCCACCAGCAGCACTAGCGGGAGAGTAAACATTCAGTACTTC. Encoded protein: CATSSTSGRVNIQYF. The full variable domain, in which reference TRBV15 and TRBJ2-4 provide the parts outside the CDR3, is DAMVIQNPRYQVTQFGKPVTLSCSQTLNHNVMYWYQQKSSQAPKLLFHYYDKDFNNEADTPDNFQSRRPNTSFCFLDIRSPGLGDTAMYLCATSSTSGRVNIQYFGAGTRLSVL.

This chain joins TRBV7-2 and TRBJ2-7, with unresolved D. The CDR3 totals 13 residues. The germline V gene has CDR1 SGHTA and CDR2 FQGNSA. V gave up 0 bases and J gave up 6 bases, with 9 bases separating them. CDR3 nucleotides: TGTGCCAGCAGCTTAGCGCAGTCTAGCGAGCAGTACTTC. Its protein is CASSLAQSSEQYF.

The chain joins TRBV7-9 to TRBJ1-6, with TRBD1 identical over 7 bases. The CDR3 is made up of 15 amino acids. The J segment lost 0 bases and the V segment lost 5 bases, leaving 1 base of the junction unmatched. Germline V gene lookup returns CDR1 SEHNR and CDR2 FQNEAQ (reference sequence). The CDR3 loop is CASSPGGSYNSPLHF. In DNA form, the CDR3 reads TGTGCCAGCAGCCCAGGGGGCTCCTATAATTCACCCCTCCACTTT.

The chain carries TRBV7-9 and TRBJ2-1; TRBD1 agrees at 9 bases. With V trimmed by 1 base and J by 11 bases, 9 bases remained unmatched. CDR1 and CDR2 (germline): SEHNR, FQNEAQ (reference sequence). This CDR3 has 15 amino acids. CDR3 amino acids: CASSLGTGVRVKQFF. CDR3 sequence (DNA): TGTGCCAGCAGCTTAGGGACAGGGGTCCGGGTGAAGCAGTTCTTC.

The rearrangement uses TRBV3-1 (or the pseudogene TRBV3-2) and TRBJ2-4; D gene unclear. Trimming pared 2 bases from V and 3 bases from J, leaving 11 bases between. There are 15 residues in the CDR3. Germline CDR1 LGHDT, CDR2 YNNKEL (reference sequence). The CDR3 bases are TGTGCCAGCAGCCAACCCATACATGACAAAAACATTCAGTACTTC. This sequence encodes CASSQPIHDKNIQYF.

This sequence joins TRBV7-6 and TRBJ2-3, with D maybe TRBD2 (5 bases). Germline CDR1 SGHVS, CDR2 FNYEAQ. Trimming took off 2 bases at V and 6 bases at J, with 12 bases between the two ends. The CDR3 covers 14 residues. CDR3 coding DNA: TGTGCCAGCAGCTTACGGGATTCGGGCGATACGCAGTATTTT. It specifies CASSLRDSGDTQYF.

This chain uses TRBV4-1 with TRBJ1-4; possibly TRBD1 for D (5 bases). The germline V gene encodes CDR1 MGHRA and CDR2 YSYEKL. CDR3 length: 14 amino acids. V shed 2 bases and J shed 5 bases, with 9 bases lying between them. CDR3 in amino acids: CASSQRQGNEKLFF. The CDR3 DNA reads TGCGCCAGCAGCCAACGTCAGGGAAATGAAAAACTGTTTTTT.

The chain recombines TRBV11-2 with TRBJ2-3, with 12 bases identical to TRBD2. Germline V CDR1 and CDR2: SGHAT, FQNNGV. There are 14 residues in the CDR3. Germline trimming cut 6 bases from V and 3 bases from J; bases unmatched to any gene: 1. CDR3 bases: TGTGCCAGCAGGCTAGCGGGAGGGACAGATACGCAGTATTTT. Translating it yields CASRLAGGTDTQYF.

The rearrangement uses TRBV18 and TRBJ2-7, with D maybe TRBD1 (6 bases). V lost 9 bases and J 6 bases, leaving 12 bases between the germline ends. The CDR3 covers 11 residues. Germline-derived CDR1 and CDR2 are KGHSH and LQKENI. The CDR3 nucleotides are TGTGCCAGTACAGGGTTCGGCGAGCAGTACTTC. This codes for CASTGFGEQYF. Full variable domain (rest looked up from reference TRBV18 and TRBJ2-7): NAGVMQNPRHLVRRRGQEARLRCSPMKGHSHVYWYRQLPEEGLKFMVYLQKENIIDESGMPKERFSAEFPKEGPSILRIQQVVRGDSAAYFCASTGFGEQYFGPGTRLTVT.

The chain uses TRBV10-1 and TRBJ2-1; a possible D gene is TRBD2 (6 bases). The CDR3 sequence is 12 residues long. V dropped 5 bases and J dropped 12 bases, with 14 bases sitting between them. From germline, CDR1 is WNHNN and CDR2 SYGVQD (reference sequence). CDR3 in amino acids: CASSQAGRVQFF. The CDR3 coding sequence is TGCGCCAGCAGTCAAGCGGGCCGGGTGCAGTTCTTC.